Below, 10 T cell receptor beta chains from the same sample are listed, as sequenced in a study of blood T cell repertoires in COVID-19. The method was immunoSEQ multiplex PCR; TCRdb's version includes in-frame clones alone and lacks a portion of them. The sample has under 250,000 clones, around four fifths seen once. The source material was peripheral blood. All receptors come from a man aged 40-55 years with active or convalescent COVID-19.

This rearrangement joins TRBV28 to TRBJ1-2; 8 bases match TRBD1. The CDR3 runs to 16 residues. Unmatched junction bases numbered 14, after V lost 5 bases and J lost 6 bases. Germline assignment: CDR1 MDHEN and CDR2 SYDVKM. CDR3 sequence reads: CASSLSSGGRRDGYTF. The CDR3 nucleotides are TGTGCCAGCAGTCTAAGCTCAGGGGGCCGCAGGGATGGCTACACCTTC.

V gene TRBV15 combines with J gene TRBJ1-5; D perhaps matches TRBD1 (6 bases). The CDR3 runs to 16 residues. Trimming took off 0 bases at V and 4 bases at J, with 13 bases between the two ends. Germline V lookup: CDR1 LNHNV, CDR2 YYDKDF (reference sequence). The DNA for the CDR3 is TGTGCCACCAGCAGAGATCCCGGGACAAGTAATCAGCCCCAGCATTTT. This gives the protein CATSRDPGTSNQPQHF. The entire variable domain, with the rest obtained from reference TRBV15 and TRBJ1-5, is as follows: DAMVIQNPRYQVTQFGKPVTLSCSQTLNHNVMYWYQQKSSQAPKLLFHYYDKDFNNEADTPDNFQSRRPNTSFCFLDIRSPGLGDTAMYLCATSRDPGTSNQPQHFGDGTRLSIL.

This chain's CDR3 is CASSLWDRERNGYTF. As DNA, the CDR3 is TGCGCCAGCAGCTTGTGGGACAGGGAAAGAAATGGCTACACCTTC. The chain is built from TRBV5-1 and TRBJ1-2; 9 nucleotides match TRBD1. In germline, CDR1 is SGHRS, CDR2 YFSETQ. V shed 1 base, J shed 6 bases, and the junction held 7 bases outside the gene matches. The length of the CDR3 is 15 residues.

This rearrangement joins TRBV29-1 to TRBJ2-7; maybe TRBD1 (6 bases). Germline CDR1 SQVTM, CDR2 ANQGSEA. Trimming removed 3 bases at V and 6 bases at J, with 15 bases between. This CDR3 is built from 13 residues. This CDR3 reads CSVDHPGAPEQYF. CDR3 nucleotides: TGCAGCGTTGACCATCCAGGGGCGCCCGAGCAGTACTTC.

This clone was picked up one time. The chain combines TRBV6-1 with TRBJ1-5; 7 bases are shared with TRBD1. The V gene end was trimmed by 4 bases and the J gene end by 2 bases; junction bases not matched to a gene: 8. This CDR3 is built from 16 residues. CDR1 and CDR2 (germline): MNHNS, SASEGT. CDR3 region: CASSGSSGGGNQPQHF. Written as DNA, the CDR3 is TGTGCCAGCAGTGGGTCGTCAGGGGGAGGCAATCAGCCCCAGCATTTT.

V and J are TRBV6-5 and TRBJ2-7; 9 nucleotides align to TRBD2. V was clipped by 0 bases and J by 3 bases; unmatched bases: 6. Germline V gene data show CDR1 as MNHEY and CDR2 as SVGAGI. The CDR3 consists of 16 residues. The CDR3 sequence is CASSYSAAGGLYEQYF. CDR3 coding DNA: TGTGCCAGCAGTTACTCTGCTGCGGGGGGGCTCTACGAGCAGTACTTC.

This rearrangement joins TRBV13 to TRBJ1-1, with D unclear. The CDR3 covers 11 residues. Deletions cut 3 bases from V and 7 bases from J, with 6 bases between. Germline CDR1 and CDR2: PRHDT and FYEKMQ (reference sequence). CDR3 sequence (DNA): TGTGCCAGCAGCTTCGAGTTTGAAGCTTTCTTT. Its translation is CASSFEFEAFF. Supplemented by reference TRBV13 and TRBJ1-1, the full variable domain reads AAGVIQSPRHLIKEKRETATLKCYPIPRHDTVYWYQQGPGQDPQFLISFYEKMQSDKGSIPDRFSAQQFSDYHSELNMSSLELGDSALYFCASSFEFEAFFGQGTRLTVV.

This chain links TRBV30 with TRBJ2-7, with D possibly matching TRBD2 (6 bases). Germline values: CDR1 GTSNPN, CDR2 SVGIG (reference sequence). The CDR3 spans 14 residues. V lost 0 bases, J lost 4 bases, and 13 bases lay in between. DNA of the CDR3: TGTGCCTGGAGTGTCGGGACTTACGGATACGAGCAGTACTTC. Amino acids: CAWSVGTYGYEQYF. The whole variable domain, remainder taken from reference TRBV30 and TRBJ2-7, is SQTIHQWPATLVQPVGSPLSLECTVEGTSNPNLYWYRQAAGRGLQLLFYSVGIGQISSEVPQNLSASRPQDRQFILSSKKLLLSDSGFYLCAWSVGTYGYEQYFGPGTRLTVT.

CDR3: CASSYHPTGFGNTIYF. The CDR3 region has the DNA TGTGCCAGCAGCTATCACCCCACAGGGTTCGGAAACACCATATATTTT. This chain connects TRBV21-1 to TRBJ1-3; the table calls TRBD1, which could not be checked here. TRBV21-1 constitutes a pseudogene. The CDR3 is made up of 16 amino acids.

This chain uses TRBV14 with TRBJ2-2; 7 positions match TRBD1. Trimming removed 3 bases from V and 3 bases from J; junction bases left unmatched: 1. The CDR3 totals 14 residues. Germline V CDR1 and CDR2: SGHDN, FVKESK. CDR3 DNA: TGTGCCAGCAGCCAGGACAGGTACACCGGGGAGCTGTTTTTT. The encoded protein is CASSQDRYTGELFF. The full variable domain, with the rest looked up from reference TRBV14 and TRBJ2-2, is EAGVTQFPSHSVIEKGQTVTLRCDPISGHDNLYWYRRVMGKEIKFLLHFVKESKQDESGMPNNRFLAERTGGTYSTLKVQPAELEDSGVYFCASSQDRYTGELFFGEGSRLTVL.